This T cell receptor beta chain came from a study of blood T cells in healthy people across ages. CDR1 and CDR2 (germline): SEHNR, FQNEAQ (reference sequence). This CDR3 is built from 18 residues. Trimming at V came to 4 bases and at J to 2 bases, leaving 10 bases not matched to a gene. PCR was performed a second time for about 7 to 11 cycles using a sample-barcoded 5' primer and a J-beta primer mix. Every molecule of cDNA carried a tag from a template-switch adaptor with 12 random nucleotides. TCRdb ran MiXCR on the 5' RACE reads and lists one entry per CDR3 protein. The sample shows 1.5 million to 2 million distinct CDR3 sequences, about 31% of them seen only once. They isolated at least 7 million PBMCs from each sample.

The source is a woman in her thirties in good health. This chain uses TRBV7-9 with TRBJ2-3; TRBD2 matches 12 bases. The sequenced material came from blood. The CDR3 is CASSSPPGTSGLTDTQYF. Here the CDR3 DNA reads TGTGCCAGCAGCTCCCCCCCAGGGACTAGCGGGCTCACAGATACGCAGTATTTT.